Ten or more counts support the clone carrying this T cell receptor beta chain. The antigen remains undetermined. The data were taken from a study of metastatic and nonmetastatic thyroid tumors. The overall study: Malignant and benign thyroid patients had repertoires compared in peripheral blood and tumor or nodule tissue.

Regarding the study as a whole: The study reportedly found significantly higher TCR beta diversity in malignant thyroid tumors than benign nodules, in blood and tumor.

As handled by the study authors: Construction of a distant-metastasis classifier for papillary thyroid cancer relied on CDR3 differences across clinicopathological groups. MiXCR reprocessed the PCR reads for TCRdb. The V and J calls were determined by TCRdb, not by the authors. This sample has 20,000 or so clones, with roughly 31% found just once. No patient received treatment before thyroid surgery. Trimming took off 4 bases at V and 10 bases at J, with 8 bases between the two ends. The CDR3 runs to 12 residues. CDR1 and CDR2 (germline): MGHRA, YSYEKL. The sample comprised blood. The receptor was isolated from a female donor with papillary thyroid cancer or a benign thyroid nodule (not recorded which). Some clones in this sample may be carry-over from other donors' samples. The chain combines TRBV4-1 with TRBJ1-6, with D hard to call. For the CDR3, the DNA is TGCGCCAGCAGCCCTGCGGGGTCACCCCTCCACTTT. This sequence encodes CASSPAGSPLHF.